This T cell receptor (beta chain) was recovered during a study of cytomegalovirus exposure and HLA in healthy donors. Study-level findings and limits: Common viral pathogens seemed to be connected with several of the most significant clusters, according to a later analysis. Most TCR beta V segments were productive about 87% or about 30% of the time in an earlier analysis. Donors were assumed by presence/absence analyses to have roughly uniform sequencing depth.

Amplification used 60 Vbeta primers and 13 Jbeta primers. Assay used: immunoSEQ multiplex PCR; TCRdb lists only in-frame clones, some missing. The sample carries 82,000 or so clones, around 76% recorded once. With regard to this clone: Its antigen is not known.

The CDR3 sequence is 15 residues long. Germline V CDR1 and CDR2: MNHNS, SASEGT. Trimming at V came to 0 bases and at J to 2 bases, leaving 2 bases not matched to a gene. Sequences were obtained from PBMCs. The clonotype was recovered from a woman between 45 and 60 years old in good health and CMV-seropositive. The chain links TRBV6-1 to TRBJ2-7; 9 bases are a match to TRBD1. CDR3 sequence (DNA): TGTGCCAGCAGTGAAGCTGGGACAGGGACCTACGAGCAGTACTTC. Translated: CASSEAGTGTYEQYF.